The T cell receptor (beta chain) described here comes from a study of identical twins. Each CDR3 protein is one row after TCRdb ran MiXCR on the 5' RACE reads. The sample holds around 510,000 distinct CDR3 sequences, around 15% seen once. The CDR3 totals 14 residues. The germline gives CDR1 MNHNS, CDR2 SASEGT. With 5 bases removed from V and 10 bases from J, the gap between germline ends came to 18 bases. This sample also belongs to another study, concerning yellow fever vaccine responses in identical twins.

The chain carries TRBV6-1 and TRBJ2-1; the D call may be TRBD1 or TRBD2 (6 bases each). The sequence derives from a woman under 30 in good health. The sequencing input was CD4+ T cells sorted from blood. CDR3 amino acids: CASSPTWGAKEQFF. The CDR3 DNA reads TGTGCCAGCAGTCCCACGTGGGGGGCGAAAGAGCAGTTCTTC.